This paragraph reports one TCR beta chain. Its matching antigen is unknown. Prepared TCR beta cDNA libraries contained unique molecular identifiers. A population of about 0.85 to 11 million T cells gave rise to a few hundred thousand cDNA molecules. In TCRdb, the PCR reads were re-called with MiXCR into one record per CDR3 protein. The table records 820,000 or so distinct CDR3 sequences, about 53% of them present only once. Trimming shortened V by 1 base and J by 4 bases, and 10 bases separated the two germline ends. This CDR3 comprises 14 residues. Germline V gene lookup returns CDR1 LNHNV and CDR2 YYDKDF (reference sequence). This sample is part of a study of post-analysis software for immune sequencing data. Broader study findings: In patients, about five TRBV segments were more frequent than in controls, with TRBV5-6, TRBV5-1 and TRBV20-1 among them.

V and J are TRBV15 and TRBJ1-1; D gene ambiguous. This clonotype was sampled from a girl aged 5 to 17 with multiple sclerosis. The material sequenced was blood. CDR3 amino acids: CATSRVGRTTEAFF. In DNA form, the CDR3 reads TGTGCCACCAGCAGAGTAGGCAGAACCACTGAAGCTTTCTTT. Together with reference TRBV15 and TRBJ1-1, the CDR3 gives the full variable domain: DAMVIQNPRYQVTQFGKPVTLSCSQTLNHNVMYWYQQKSSQAPKLLFHYYDKDFNNEADTPDNFQSRRPNTSFCFLDIRSPGLGDTAMYLCATSRVGRTTEAFFGQGTRLTVV.